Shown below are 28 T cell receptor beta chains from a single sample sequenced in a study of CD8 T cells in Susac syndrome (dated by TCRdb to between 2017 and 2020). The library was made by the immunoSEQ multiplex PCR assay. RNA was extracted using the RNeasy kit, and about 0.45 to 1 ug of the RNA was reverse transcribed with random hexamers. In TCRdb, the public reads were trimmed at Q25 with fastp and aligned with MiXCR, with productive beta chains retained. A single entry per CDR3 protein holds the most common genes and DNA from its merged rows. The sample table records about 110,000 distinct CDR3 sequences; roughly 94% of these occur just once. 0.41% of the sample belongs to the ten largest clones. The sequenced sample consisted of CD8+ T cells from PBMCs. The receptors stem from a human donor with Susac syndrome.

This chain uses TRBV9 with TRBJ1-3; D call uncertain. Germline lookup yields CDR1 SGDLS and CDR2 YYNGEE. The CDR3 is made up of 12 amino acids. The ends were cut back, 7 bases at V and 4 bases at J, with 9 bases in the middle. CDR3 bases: TGTGCCAGCGAGAAGCCGGGAAACACCATATATTTT. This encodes CASEKPGNTIYF.

The CDR3 spells CASSSEAYEQYF. The CDR3 DNA reads as TGTGCCAGCAGCTCCGAGGCGTACGAGCAGTACTTC. V gene TRBV7-8 combines with J gene TRBJ2-7; D gene uncertain. V dropped 4 bases and J dropped 4 bases, with 8 bases sitting between them. Germline V gene lookup returns CDR1 SGHVS and CDR2 FQNEAQ. The CDR3 sequence is 12 residues long.

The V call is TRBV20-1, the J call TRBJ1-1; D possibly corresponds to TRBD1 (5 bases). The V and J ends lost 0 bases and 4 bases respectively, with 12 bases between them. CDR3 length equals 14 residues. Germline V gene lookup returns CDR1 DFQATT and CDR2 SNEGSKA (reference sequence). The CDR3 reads CSARDIQGGTEAFF. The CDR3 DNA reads TGCAGTGCTAGAGATATCCAGGGCGGCACTGAAGCTTTCTTT.

CDR3: CASSGDLGLYEQYF. In nucleotides, the CDR3 is TGTGCCAGCAGCGGGGACTTAGGACTCTACGAGCAGTACTTC. The V call is TRBV11-2, the J call TRBJ2-7; TRBD2 is a possible D gene (6 bases). The CDR3 runs to 14 residues. Germline lookup yields CDR1 SGHAT and CDR2 FQNNGV. Trimming took 5 bases from V and 3 from J, leaving 14 bases between them.

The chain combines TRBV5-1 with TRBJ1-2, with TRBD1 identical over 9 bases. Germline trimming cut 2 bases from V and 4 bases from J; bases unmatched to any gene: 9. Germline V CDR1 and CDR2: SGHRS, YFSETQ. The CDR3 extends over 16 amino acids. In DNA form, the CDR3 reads TGCGCCAGCAGCTTCGCCGGGGACAGGGCGTCCTATGGCTACACCTTC. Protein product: CASSFAGDRASYGYTF.

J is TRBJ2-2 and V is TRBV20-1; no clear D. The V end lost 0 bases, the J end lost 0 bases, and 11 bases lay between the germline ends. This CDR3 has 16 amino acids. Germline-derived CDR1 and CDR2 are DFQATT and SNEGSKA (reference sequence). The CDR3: CSARDSGRTNTGELFF. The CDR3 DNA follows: TGCAGTGCTAGAGATTCAGGACGGACGAACACCGGGGAGCTGTTTTTT.

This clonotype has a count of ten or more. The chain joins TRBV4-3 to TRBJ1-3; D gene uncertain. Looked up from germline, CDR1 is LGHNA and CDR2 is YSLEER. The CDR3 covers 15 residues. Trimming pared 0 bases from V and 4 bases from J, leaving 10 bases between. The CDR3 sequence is CASSQDLSSGNTIYF. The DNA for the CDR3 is TGCGCCAGCAGCCAAGATCTCAGTTCAGGAAACACCATATATTTT.

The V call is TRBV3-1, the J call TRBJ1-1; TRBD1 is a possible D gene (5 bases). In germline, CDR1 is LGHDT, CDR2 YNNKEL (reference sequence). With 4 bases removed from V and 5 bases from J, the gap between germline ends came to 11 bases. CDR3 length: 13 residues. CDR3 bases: TGTGCCAGCAGCCCAGCCCCAGGGACTGAAGCTTTCTTT. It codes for CASSPAPGTEAFF.

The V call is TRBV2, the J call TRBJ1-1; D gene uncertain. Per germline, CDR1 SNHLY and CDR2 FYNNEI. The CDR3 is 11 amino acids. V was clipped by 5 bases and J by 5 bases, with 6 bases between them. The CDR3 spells CASSTRTEAFF. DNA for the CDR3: TGTGCCAGCAGTACGCGGACTGAAGCTTTCTTT.

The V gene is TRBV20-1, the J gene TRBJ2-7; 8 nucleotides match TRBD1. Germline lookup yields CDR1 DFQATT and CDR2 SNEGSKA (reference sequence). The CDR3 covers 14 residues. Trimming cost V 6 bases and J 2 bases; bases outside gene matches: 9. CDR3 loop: CSAPPGTGAYEQYF. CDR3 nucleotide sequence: TGCAGTGCCCCCCCCGGGACAGGCGCCTACGAGCAGTACTTC.

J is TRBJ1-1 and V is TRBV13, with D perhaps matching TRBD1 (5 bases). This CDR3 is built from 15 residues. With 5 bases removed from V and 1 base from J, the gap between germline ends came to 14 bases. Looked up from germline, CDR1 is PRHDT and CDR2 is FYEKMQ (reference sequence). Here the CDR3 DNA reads TGTGCCAGCAGCCCTTGGGGGGAAGGGAACACTGAAGCTTTCTTT. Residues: CASSPWGEGNTEAFF.

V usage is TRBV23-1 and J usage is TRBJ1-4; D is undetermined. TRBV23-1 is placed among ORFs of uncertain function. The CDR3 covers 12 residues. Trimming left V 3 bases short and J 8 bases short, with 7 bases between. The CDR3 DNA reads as TGCGCCAGCAGTCATCTAGGGGAAAAACTGTTTTTT. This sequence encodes CASSHLGEKLFF.

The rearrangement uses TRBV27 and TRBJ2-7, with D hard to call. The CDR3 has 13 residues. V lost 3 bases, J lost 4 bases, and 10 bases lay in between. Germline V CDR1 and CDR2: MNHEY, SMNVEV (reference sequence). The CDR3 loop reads CASSLNGLYEQYF. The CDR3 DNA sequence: TGTGCCAGCAGTTTGAACGGTCTTTACGAGCAGTACTTC.

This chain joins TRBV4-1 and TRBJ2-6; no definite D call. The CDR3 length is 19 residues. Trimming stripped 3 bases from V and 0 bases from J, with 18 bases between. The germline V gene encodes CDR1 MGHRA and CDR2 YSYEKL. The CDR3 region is CASSHVPGRSGSGANVLTF. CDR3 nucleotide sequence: TGCGCCAGCAGCCACGTGCCCGGAAGGTCGGGCTCTGGGGCCAACGTCCTGACTTTC.

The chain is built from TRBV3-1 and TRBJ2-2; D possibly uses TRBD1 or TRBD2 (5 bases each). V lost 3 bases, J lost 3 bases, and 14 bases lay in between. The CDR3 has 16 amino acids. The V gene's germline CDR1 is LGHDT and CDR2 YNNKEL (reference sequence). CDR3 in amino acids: CASSQGRSRDTGELFF. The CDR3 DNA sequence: TGTGCCAGCAGCCAGGGACGGTCCCGTGACACCGGGGAGCTGTTTTTT.

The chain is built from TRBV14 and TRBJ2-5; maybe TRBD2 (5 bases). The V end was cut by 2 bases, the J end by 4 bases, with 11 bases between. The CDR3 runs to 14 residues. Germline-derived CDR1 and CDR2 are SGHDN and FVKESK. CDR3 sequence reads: CASSQSLAVETQYF. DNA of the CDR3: TGTGCCAGCAGCCAAAGCCTAGCTGTAGAGACCCAGTACTTC.

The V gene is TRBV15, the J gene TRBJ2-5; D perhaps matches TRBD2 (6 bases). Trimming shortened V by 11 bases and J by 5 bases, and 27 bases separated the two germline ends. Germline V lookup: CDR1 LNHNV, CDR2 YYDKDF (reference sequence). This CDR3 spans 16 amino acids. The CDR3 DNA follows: TGTGCCCCGGGGACGGCCTTGCTGGGGGGAATGGAGACCCAGTACTTC. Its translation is CAPGTALLGGMETQYF.

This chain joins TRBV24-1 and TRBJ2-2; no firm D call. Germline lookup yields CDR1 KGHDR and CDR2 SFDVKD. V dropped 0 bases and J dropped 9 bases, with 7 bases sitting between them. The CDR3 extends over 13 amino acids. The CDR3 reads CATSDLGSRELFF. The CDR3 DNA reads TGTGCCACCAGTGATTTGGGTTCCAGGGAGCTGTTTTTT.

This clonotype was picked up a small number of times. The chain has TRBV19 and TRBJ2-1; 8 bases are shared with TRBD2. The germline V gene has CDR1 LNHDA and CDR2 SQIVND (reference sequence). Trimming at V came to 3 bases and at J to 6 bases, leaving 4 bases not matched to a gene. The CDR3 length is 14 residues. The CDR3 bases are TGTGCCAGTAGTATGGCCGGGGGGGCCAATGAGCAGTTCTTC. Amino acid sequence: CASSMAGGANEQFF.

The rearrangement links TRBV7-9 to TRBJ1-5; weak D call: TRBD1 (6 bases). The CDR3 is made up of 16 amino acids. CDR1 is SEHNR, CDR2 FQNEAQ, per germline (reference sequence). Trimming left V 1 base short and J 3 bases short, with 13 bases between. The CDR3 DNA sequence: TGTGCCAGCAGCTTAGAGGGGGGGATGTTCAATCAGCCCCAGCATTTT. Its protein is CASSLEGGMFNQPQHF.

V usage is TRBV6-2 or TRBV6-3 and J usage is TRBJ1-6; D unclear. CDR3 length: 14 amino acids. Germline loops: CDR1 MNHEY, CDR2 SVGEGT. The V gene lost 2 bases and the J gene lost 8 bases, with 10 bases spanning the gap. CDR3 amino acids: CASSYRTADSPLHF. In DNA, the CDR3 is TGTGCCAGCAGTTACCGGACGGCGGATTCACCCCTCCACTTT.

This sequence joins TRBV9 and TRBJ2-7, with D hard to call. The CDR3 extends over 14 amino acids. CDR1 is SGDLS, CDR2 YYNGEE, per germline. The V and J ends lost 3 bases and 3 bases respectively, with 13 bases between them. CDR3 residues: CASSAEPAHYEQYF. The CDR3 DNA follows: TGTGCCAGCAGCGCAGAGCCAGCCCACTACGAGCAGTACTTC.

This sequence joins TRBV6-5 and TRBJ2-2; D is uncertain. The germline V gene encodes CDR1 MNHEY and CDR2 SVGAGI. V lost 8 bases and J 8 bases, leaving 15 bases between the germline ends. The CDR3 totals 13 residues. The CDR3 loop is CASGSQSRGELFF. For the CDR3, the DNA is TGTGCCAGCGGATCCCAGTCTCGGGGGGAGCTGTTTTTT.

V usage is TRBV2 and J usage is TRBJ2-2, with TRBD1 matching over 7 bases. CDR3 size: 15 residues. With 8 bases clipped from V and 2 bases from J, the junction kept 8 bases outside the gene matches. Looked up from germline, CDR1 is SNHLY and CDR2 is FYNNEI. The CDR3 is CASAGRGINTGELFF. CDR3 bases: TGTGCCAGCGCGGGCAGGGGGATTAACACCGGGGAGCTGTTTTTT.

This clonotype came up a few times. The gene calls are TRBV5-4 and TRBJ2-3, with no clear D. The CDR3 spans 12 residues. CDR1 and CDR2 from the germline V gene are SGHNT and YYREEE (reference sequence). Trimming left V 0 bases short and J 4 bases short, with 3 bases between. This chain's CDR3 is CASSLASDTQYF. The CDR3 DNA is TGTGCCAGCAGCTTGGCGTCAGATACGCAGTATTTT.

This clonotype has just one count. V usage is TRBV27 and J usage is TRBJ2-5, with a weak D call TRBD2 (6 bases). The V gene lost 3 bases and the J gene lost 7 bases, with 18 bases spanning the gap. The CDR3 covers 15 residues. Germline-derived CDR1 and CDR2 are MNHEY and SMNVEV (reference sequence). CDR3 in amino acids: CASSFFTGDLVTQYF. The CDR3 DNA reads TGTGCCAGCAGTTTCTTCACGGGGGACCTTGTGACCCAGTACTTC.

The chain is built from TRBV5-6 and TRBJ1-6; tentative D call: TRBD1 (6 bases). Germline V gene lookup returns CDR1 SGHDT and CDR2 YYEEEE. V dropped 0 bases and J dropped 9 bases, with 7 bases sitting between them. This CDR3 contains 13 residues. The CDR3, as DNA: TGTGCCAGCAGCTTGGGAGGGGGTTCACCCCTCCACTTT. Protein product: CASSLGGGSPLHF.

CDR3 residues: CASSKGTGGWNTEAFF. The CDR3 nucleotides are TGTGCCAGCAGCAAAGGAACAGGGGGCTGGAACACTGAAGCTTTCTTT. V usage is TRBV21-1 and J usage is TRBJ1-1; the table's D call of TRBD1 was not tested on the DNA. TRBV21-1 is marked as a pseudogene. The CDR3 runs to 16 residues.